This record concerns one TCR beta chain sequence. Its antigen is unknown. Each CDR3 protein gets one entry after TCRdb re-called the 5' RACE reads with MiXCR. The data contain over 250,000 distinct CDR3 sequences, more than 15% of them singletons. The sample is drawn from a study of T-cell memory formation after mild COVID-19. Study conclusions and caveats: Memory from before infection featured some responding clones, which suggests cross-reactive memory joined. SARS-CoV-2 specificity was not confirmed for second-wave clones peaking on day 37.

V was clipped by 4 bases and J by 0 bases, with 4 bases between them. The germline CDR1 and CDR2 sequences are ENHRY and SYGVKD. The CDR3 is 13 amino acids. This sequence joins TRBV10-3 and TRBJ1-5; unclear D gene. Sequenced sample: PBMCs or a T cell subset sorted from them (not recorded which). The receptor comes from a man between 18 and 35 years old who had mild COVID-19 (a few samples of this study predate the infection). Cell type and time point are not known. CDR3 loop: CAISADSNQPQHF. The CDR3, as DNA: TGTGCCATCAGTGCCGATAGCAATCAGCCCCAGCATTTT.